This T cell receptor beta chain was profiled in a study of shared clonotypes between healthy human individuals (dated by TCRdb to 2019 to 2021). Regarding the research as a whole: The cohort included a few men and a couple of women between 18 and 49 years of age. For each donor, CD4 naive and CD4 memory were each run on three plates, CD8 naive on two plates, and CD8 memory on one plate. The study deeply sequenced blood TCR repertoires of five healthy adults to estimate repertoire size and the extent of clonotype sharing between individuals. Per donor, leukapheresis produced somewhere between about 0.94 and 10 billion PBMCs. To increase sequencing depth and limit assay-specific biases, TCR repertoire library preparation and sequencing were carried out by different laboratories using diverse techniques. Overall results and qualifications from the work: Because the study included only a small number of donors, the genetic and exposure-history diversity represented was limited. Rarefaction of sorted-subset datasets indicated incomplete sequencing despite the large sequencing depth. Compared with non-shared clonotypes, clonotypes shared by all four sorted-subset donors had higher generation probabilities. Pairwise subsampling led to the expectation that sequencing depth would affect the degree of clonotype sharing among donors. Sampling was restricted to blood, and TCR repertoires in tissue are likely to differ from TCR repertoires in blood. Estimated clonotype richness was generally larger for naive than for memory subsets. Approximately 5% of naive CD4, around 4% of naive CD8, roughly 2.4% of memory CD4, and less than 0.45% of memory CD8 clonotypes were shared across several donors.

Details on this clone: Its recognized antigen is unknown. Per-nucleotide qualities are absent, and no much larger clonotype sits a single base away.

The germline V gene (reference sequence) supplies CDR1 SEHNR and CDR2 FQNEAQ. From its cysteine to its phenylalanine, the CDR3 spans 15 amino acids. Only the CDR3 portion is preserved as DNA: 45 bases, with reading frame beginning at the first base. V loses 4 bases at its end and J loses 4 bases; junction bases beyond the gene matches: 7. Healthy HIV-negative adults with no recently reported acute infections or vaccinations were included as donors. Every donor was a Caucasian adult residing in Nashville, Tennessee, USA. The CD8 memory samples were a combination of magnetically selected CD45RO+ cells and CCR7-negative CD45RA+ effector memory (TemRA) cells. Blood was collected by leukapheresis, and PBMCs were isolated by Ficoll-Histopaque density gradient centrifugation and then cryopreserved in liquid nitrogen vapor phase. Analytical flow cytometry was used to check the purity and quantity of every magnetically sorted T cell population. From each sorted fraction, genomic DNA was isolated and quantified by UV absorbance on a Nanodrop 2000c.

Using the deep immunoSEQ assay, multiplex PCR amplified TCR CDR3 regions from genomic DNA. Extracted genomic DNA from each cell subset was distributed evenly across all wells of several immunoSEQ 96-well plates, and each plate was treated as a replicate. For sorted subsets, each replicate PCR was loaded with about 0.2 ug genomic DNA, equivalent to 30,000 or so T cell genomes. Purified libraries were quantified with a Qubit 3.0 fluorometer, sized on a Bioanalyzer 2100, and re-quantified with the KAPA Library Quantification kit. Each immunoSEQ 96-well plate was sequenced on its own single-read 150-cycle Illumina NextSeq 550 flow cell. Per the source publication's procedure: Because the immunoSEQ output held only junctional sequences and lacked quality scores, the filtering could not match the filtering applied to full-length reads. To assign V/J genes and CDR3, sequences were annotated using PyIR, a Python wrapper for IgBLAST v1.9, with IMGT germline references. Any read was removed if the V/J assignment was weak (E-value above 1e-6), the CDR3 was missing, or the read contained stop codons, out-of-frame junctions, or ambiguous translated residues. V3J clonotypes were defined by identical inferred V gene, J gene, and CDR3 amino acid sequence. Percentage overlap between repertoires was computed as shared unique clonotypes divided by the size of the smaller repertoire. RTK rarefaction, the Chao1 estimator, and Recon v2.1 estimates of unobserved clonotypes were used to assess repertoire richness. Generation probabilities were computed with OLGA for all TCRbeta clonotypes obtained by the gDNA method from a few donors. This is the immuneACCESS table as TCRdb keeps it, with only in-frame sequences that have V and J called. A part of the clones is gone; compared with another copy, unresolved V genes explain less than half, and the rest is unexplained. From that table come the V and J calls and clone size; the DNA was used to work out D and trimming. Across this sample there are about 380,000 clones, with approximately 96% seen only once. The ten top clones hold around 0.32% of the sample.

The specimen was memory CD8+ T cells sorted from blood. The cell subset or site label, read with the paper, signifies: CD45RO+ cells pooled with CCR7-negative TemRA cells. The sequence was obtained from a man aged 25-45 years in good health. This chain joins TRBV7-9 to TRBJ2-1, and 7 junctional nucleotides match TRBD1. The bases are TGTGCCAGCAGCTGGGACAGCTTGGGTTACAATGAGCAGTTCTTC. It translates as CASSWDSLGYNEQFF. Here the CDR3 is joined to the reference TRBV7-9 and TRBJ2-1 genes, and the full variable domain is: DTGVSQNPRHKITKRGQNVTFRCDPISEHNRLYWYRQTLGQGPEFLTYFQNEAQLEKSRLLSDRFSAERPKGSFSTLEIQRTEQGDSAMYLCASSWDSLGYNEQFFGPGTRLTVL.